One and the same sample provided the 3 T cell receptor beta chains below, sequenced in a study of CD8+CD57+ T cells in acquired aplastic anemia. By flow cytometry, patients selected for sequencing had shown an expansion of CD8+CD57+ cells. Template material for TCR beta VDJ and CDR3 profiling consisted of genomic DNA. TCRdb called the reads again in MiXCR, with one record for every CDR3 protein. Of roughly 250,000 distinct CDR3 sequences detected, 82% appear once; the ten largest clones hold roughly two fifths. Input material: sorted CD4+, CD8+, or CD8+CD57+ T cells (not recorded which) from PBMCs. The source of these receptors is a human donor with aplastic anemia.

The chain combines TRBV9 with TRBJ2-3; tentatively, D is TRBD1 (5 bases). This CDR3 is built from 15 residues. V lost 0 bases, J lost 6 bases, and 14 bases lay in between. CDR1 is SGDLS, CDR2 YYNGEE, per germline. The CDR3 loop reads CASSVGGHRTDTQYF. DNA of the CDR3: TGTGCCAGCAGCGTAGGTGGACATAGGACGGATACGCAGTATTTT.

V is TRBV13 and J is TRBJ2-3; possible D gene TRBD1, 5 bases. The CDR3 length is 14 residues. V gave up 1 base and J gave up 6 bases, with 11 bases separating them. Germline V gives CDR1 PRHDT, CDR2 FYEKMQ (reference sequence). Here the CDR3 reads CASSLVAWGDTQYF. CDR3 bases: TGTGCCAGCAGCTTAGTGGCCTGGGGCGATACGCAGTATTTT.

In its sample, this clonotype was seen once. The chain combines TRBV11-3 with TRBJ2-1, with 8 positions matching TRBD2. Germline CDR1 and CDR2: SGHNT and YENEEA. The CDR3 sequence is 14 residues long. After removal of 3 bases from V and 4 bases from J, the junction contained 2 bases not matched to a gene. This CDR3 is CASSFSGVYNEQFF. The CDR3 region has the DNA TGTGCCAGCAGCTTTAGCGGGGTATACAATGAGCAGTTCTTC.